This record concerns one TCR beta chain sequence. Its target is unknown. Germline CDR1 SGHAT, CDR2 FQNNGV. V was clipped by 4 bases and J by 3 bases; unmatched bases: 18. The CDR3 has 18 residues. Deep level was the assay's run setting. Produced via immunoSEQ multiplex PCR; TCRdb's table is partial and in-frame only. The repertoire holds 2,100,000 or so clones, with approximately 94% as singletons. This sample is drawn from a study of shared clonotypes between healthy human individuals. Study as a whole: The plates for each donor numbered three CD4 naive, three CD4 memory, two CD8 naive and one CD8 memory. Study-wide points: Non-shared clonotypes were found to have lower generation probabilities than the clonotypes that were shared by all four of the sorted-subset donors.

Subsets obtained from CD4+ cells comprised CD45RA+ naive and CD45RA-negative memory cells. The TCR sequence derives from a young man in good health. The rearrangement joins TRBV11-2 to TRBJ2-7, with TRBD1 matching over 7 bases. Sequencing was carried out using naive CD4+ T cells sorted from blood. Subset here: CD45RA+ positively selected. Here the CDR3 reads CASSSDRELRADRYEQYF. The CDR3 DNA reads TGTGCCAGCAGCTCCGACAGGGAGTTACGAGCAGACCGCTACGAGCAGTACTTC.